This is a list of T cell receptor beta chains from one sample in a study of untreated major depressive disorder. Libraries were prepared by immunoSEQ multiplex PCR; TCRdb keeps only in-frame clonotypes and omits some of them. Of about 19,000 clones in the sample, about 92% were seen once. The sequenced sample was CD4+ T cells from PBMCs. These receptors came from a woman aged 40 to 55 with major depressive disorder. Each CDR3 is given with its conserved first and last residue. A D gene is named only where the DNA matches it firmly. Expanded clones are given a class, and other clones once, few, many or no size at all.

cdr3_aa cdr3_nt clone_size v_call cdr3_length j_call d_call
CASRIVGGPAFF TGTGCCAGCAGGATTGTCGGGGGGCCAGCTTTCTTT . TRBV7-8 12 TRBJ1-1 .
CASRIQGDNSPLHF TGTGCCAGCAGGATACAGGGGGATAATTCACCCCTCCACTTT . TRBV6-6 14 TRBJ1-6 TRBD1
CAISESLVGTGELFF TGTGCCATCAGTGAGTCGCTTGTTGGCACCGGGGAGCTGTTTTTT . TRBV10-3 15 TRBJ2-2 .
CASSLVVGVYNEQFF TGTGCCAGCAGCTTAGTGGTCGGGGTATACAATGAGCAGTTCTTC . TRBV7-2 15 TRBJ2-1 .
CAWSPNRGELGYTF TGTGCCTGGAGTCCAAACAGGGGGGAGTTGGGCTACACCTTC . TRBV30 14 TRBJ1-2 TRBD1
CASSQGISLDSQETQYF TGTGCCAGCAGCCAAGGAATCTCCCTCGATTCCCAAGAGACCCAGTACTTC . TRBV4-2 17 TRBJ2-5 .
CSVEDGKNYGYTF TGCAGCGTTGAAGACGGGAAAAACTATGGCTACACCTTC few TRBV29-1 13 TRBJ1-2 .
CAISDVAGANVLTF TGTGCCATCAGTGATGTAGCTGGGGCCAACGTCCTGACTTTC . TRBV10-3 14 TRBJ2-6 .
CAWRGDTSVHTQYF TGTGCCTGGAGGGGCGACACTAGCGTACATACGCAGTATTTT . TRBV30 14 TRBJ2-3 TRBD2
CATSRDVDEETQYF TGTGCCACCAGCAGAGATGTGGACGAAGAGACCCAGTACTTC . TRBV15 14 TRBJ2-5 .
CASSRTGYTF TGTGCCAGCAGCAGAACTGGCTACACCTTC . TRBV7-9 10 TRBJ1-2 .
CASSLGSGRDSKNIQYF TGTGCCAGCAGCTTAGGTAGCGGGAGGGATTCCAAAAACATTCAGTACTTC . TRBV7-9 17 TRBJ2-4 TRBD2
CASSSTGRSGANVLTF TGTGCCAGCAGCTCGACAGGGCGCTCTGGGGCCAACGTCCTGACTTTC . TRBV5-6 16 TRBJ2-6 TRBD1
CASSVRDGRVRDTQYF TGTGCCAGCAGCGTACGGGACGGCCGCGTCAGGGATACGCAGTATTTT few TRBV9 16 TRBJ2-3 .
CASSKGGQGSNTEAFF TGTGCCAGCAGCAAAGGGGGACAGGGGTCGAACACTGAAGCTTTCTTT . TRBV6-6 16 TRBJ1-1 TRBD1
CASSAGARATNEKLFF TGTGCCAGCAGTGCGGGGGCGAGGGCAACTAATGAAAAACTGTTTTTT . TRBV25-1 16 TRBJ1-4 .
CAWSRGQVDYGYTF TGTGCCTGGAGTCGGGGACAGGTAGACTATGGCTACACCTTC . TRBV30 14 TRBJ1-2 TRBD1
CASSIGQRNTGELFF TGTGCCAGCAGCATTGGACAGAGGAACACCGGGGAGCTGTTTTTT once TRBV5-4 15 TRBJ2-2 .
CASWDRMYSPLHF TGTGCCAGTTGGGACAGGATGTATTCACCCCTCCACTTT . TRBV6-6 13 TRBJ1-6 TRBD1
CASSQDIGVRSTEAFF TGTGCCAGCAGCCAAGATATCGGGGTTAGGAGCACTGAAGCTTTCTTT . TRBV4-2 16 TRBJ1-1 .
CASSQEGLAGVGELFF TGCGCCAGCAGCCAAGAGGGACTAGCGGGAGTAGGGGAGCTGTTTTTT . TRBV4-3 16 TRBJ2-2 TRBD2
CAWSAWGGHLQETQYF TGTGCCTGGAGTGCGTGGGGGGGGCACCTACAAGAGACCCAGTACTTC . TRBV30 16 TRBJ2-5 .
CASGTGGASIDGYTF TGTGCCAGCGGGACAGGGGGCGCGTCGATTGATGGCTACACCTTC . TRBV2 15 TRBJ1-2 TRBD1
CASSQDYGLGVYGYTF TGTGCCAGCAGCCAAGACTACGGATTGGGTGTCTATGGCTACACCTTC . TRBV14 16 TRBJ1-2 .
CAISEGGYGYTF TGTGCCATCAGTGAGGGTGGGTATGGCTACACCTTC . TRBV10-3 12 TRBJ1-2 .
CASSLVPDSQETQYF TGCGCCAGCAGCTTGGTCCCTGACAGTCAAGAGACCCAGTACTTC . TRBV5-1 15 TRBJ2-5 .
CASSPGQNEKLFF TGTGCCAGCTCACCCGGACAGAATGAAAAACTGTTTTTT . TRBV18 13 TRBJ1-4 .
CASRGDRGDYTF TGTGCCAGCAGGGGGGACAGGGGAGACTACACCTTC few TRBV6-4 12 TRBJ1-2 TRBD1
CASSVGNAGRYTDTQYF TGTGCCAGCAGCGTAGGTAATGCGGGGCGATACACAGATACGCAGTATTTT . TRBV9 17 TRBJ2-3 .
CASSGRTPTGISEQYF TGTGCCAGCAGCGGAAGAACCCCGACAGGGATCTCCGAGCAGTACTTC . TRBV9 16 TRBJ2-7 TRBD1
CASSFSLAGVYEQYF TGTGCCAGCAGTTTCTCGCTAGCGGGGGTCTACGAGCAGTACTTC . TRBV28 15 TRBJ2-7 TRBD2
CASGAGGRLNTGELFF TGCGCCAGCGGGGCCGGGGGCAGACTGAACACCGGGGAGCTGTTTTTT . TRBV5-1 16 TRBJ2-2 .
CASSQPGLFAADTQYF TGTGCCAGCAGCCAACCGGGACTCTTCGCCGCAGATACGCAGTATTTT . TRBV5-4 16 TRBJ2-3 .
CASSIRRSGELFF TGTGCCAGCAGTATTAGGAGGTCCGGGGAGCTGTTTTTT . TRBV25-1 13 TRBJ2-2 .
CASSEREGLARFF TGTGCCAGCAGTGAAAGGGAAGGGCTAGCTAGGTTCTTC . TRBV2 13 TRBJ2-1 .
CASSLRVGTGAYGYTF TGTGCCAGCAGTTTACGGGTGGGGACAGGGGCATATGGCTACACCTTC . TRBV27 16 TRBJ1-2 TRBD1
CASSQDRTVSYEQYF TGCGCCAGCAGCCAAGATCGGACGGTGTCCTACGAGCAGTACTTC . TRBV4-1 15 TRBJ2-7 .
CAISEYGPLEVFF TGTGCCATCAGTGAGTATGGGCCCTTGGAGGTTTTCTTT . TRBV10-3 13 TRBJ1-1 .
CASSGPIGEPQHF TGTGCCAGCAGTGGACCGATTGGGGAGCCCCAGCATTTT . TRBV6-1 13 TRBJ1-5 .
CASSDTRGLGNQPQHF TGTGCCAGCAGTGACACGAGGGGGCTTGGCAATCAGCCCCAGCATTTT . TRBV6-1 16 TRBJ1-5 TRBD1
CASSQGAGFYEQYF TGTGCCAGCAGCCAAGGGGCCGGGTTCTACGAGCAGTACTTC . TRBV4-2 14 TRBJ2-7 .
CASRGSWGVYGYTF TGTGCCAGCAGGGGGTCGTGGGGGGTTTATGGCTACACCTTC . TRBV6-1 14 TRBJ1-2 .
CASSEDFTDTQYF TGTGCCAGCAGTGAAGACTTCACAGATACGCAGTATTTT . TRBV25-1 13 TRBJ2-3 .
CASSPGQYGYTF TGTGCCAGCAGCCCTGGACAGTATGGCTACACCTTC . TRBV7-2 12 TRBJ1-2 .
CASSPGGVNYGYTF TGCGCCAGCAGCCCAGGAGGTGTTAACTATGGCTACACCTTC . TRBV5-1 14 TRBJ1-2 .
CAWNPMGDRGYNEQFF TGTGCCTGGAACCCAATGGGGGACAGGGGTTACAATGAGCAGTTCTTC . TRBV30 16 TRBJ2-1 TRBD1
CASSLEETQYF TGCGCCAGCAGCTTGGAAGAGACCCAGTACTTC . TRBV5-1 11 TRBJ2-5 .
CASNLLAGSVDTQYF TGCGCCAGCAACCTACTAGCGGGGTCAGTAGATACGCAGTATTTT . TRBV5-1 15 TRBJ2-3 TRBD2
CASSPYGSFEQFF TGTGCCAGCAGCCCATACGGTAGCTTCGAGCAGTTCTTC . TRBV7-2 13 TRBJ2-1 .
CASSGGLEVLDTQYF TGTGCCAGCAGCGGGGGACTAGAGGTCCTAGATACGCAGTATTTT . TRBV5-6 15 TRBJ2-3 TRBD2
CASSEPPGDDSPLHF TGTGCCAGCAGCGAGCCCCCCGGGGACGATTCACCCCTCCACTTT once TRBV9 15 TRBJ1-6 .
CASSSLQRIAGNTDTQYF TGTGCCAGCAGCTCGCTCCAACGGATAGCGGGGAACACAGATACGCAGTATTTT . TRBV7-8 18 TRBJ2-3 TRBD2
CASSLDSQGGNYGYTF TGCGCCAGCAGCTTGGACTCGCAGGGTGGGAACTATGGCTACACCTTC . TRBV5-1 16 TRBJ1-2 .
CASSVGQGRQETQYF TGTGCCAGCAGTGTGGGACAGGGGCGACAAGAGACCCAGTACTTC . TRBV6-5 15 TRBJ2-5 TRBD1